This TCR beta chain stems from a study of T-cell memory formation after mild COVID-19. Findings and caveats of the study: Contracting clones from day 15 to 85 showed balanced CD4/CD8; later expanders favored CD4+. Prior to infection, memory already included some responding clones, suggesting cross-reactive memory joined. The authors did not confirm SARS-CoV-2 specificity of second-wave clones peaking day 37.

Constant-segment-primed 5'RACE gave TCR alpha and TCR beta cDNA libraries with sample barcodes and UMIs. Using its own MiXCR run on the 5' RACE reads, TCRdb lists one record per CDR3 protein. The repertoire includes roughly 89,000 distinct CDR3 sequences, about 15% of them detected once, and under 45% sits in the top ten. This clonotype was seen a handful of times. Its antigen is still unknown. The germline V gene has CDR1 LNHDA and CDR2 SQIVND (reference sequence). With 5 bases clipped from V and 6 bases from J, the junction kept 6 bases outside the gene matches. This CDR3 comprises 13 residues. This sequence joins TRBV19 and TRBJ1-1, with TRBD1 matching over 7 bases. This sequence was found in a man aged 18 to 30 who had mild COVID-19 (a few samples of this study predate the infection). Cell type and time point are not known. Input material: PBMCs or a T cell subset sorted from them (not recorded which). The CDR3 protein is CASSYRGRAEAFF. The CDR3 bases are TGTGCCAGTAGTTACAGGGGAAGAGCTGAAGCTTTCTTT. The full variable domain, completed using reference TRBV19 and TRBJ1-1, is DGGITQSPKYLFRKEGQNVTLSCEQNLNHDAMYWYRQDPGQGLRLIYYSQIVNDFQKGDIAEGYSVSREKKESFPLTVTSAQKNPTAFYLCASSYRGRAEAFFGQGTRLTVV.